One sample yielded the 10 T cell receptor beta chains listed below, sequenced in a study of T cells in Graves' hyperthyroidism and ophthalmopathy. RNA transcripts gave rise to amplified TCR beta CDR3 regions. Researchers ran a first-round RT-PCR on the TCR CDR3 using the HTBI primer set. TCRdb reprocessed the multiplex PCR reads via MiXCR and lists one record per CDR3 protein. The repertoire holds about 840,000 distinct CDR3 sequences, with 38% as singletons. Specimen: blood. All receptors derive from a man younger than 30 with Graves' hyperthyroidism.

This clonotype was seen once. This rearrangement joins TRBV2 to TRBJ2-5, with 7 bases matching TRBD2. The length of the CDR3 is 13 residues. The trim removed 3 bases at V and 7 bases at J, leaving 5 bases unmatched. The V gene's germline CDR1 is SNHLY and CDR2 FYNNEI. The CDR3 coding sequence is TGTGCCAGCAGTGATGCAGGGAGGGGGACCCAGTACTTC. It is translated as CASSDAGRGTQYF.

This chain connects TRBV9 to TRBJ1-6; D is undetermined. The ends were cut back, 0 bases at V and 8 bases at J, with 12 bases in the middle. Germline V gives CDR1 SGDLS, CDR2 YYNGEE. The CDR3 is 15 amino acids. The CDR3, as DNA: TGTGCCAGCAGCGTAGCTATAGGGAATTATTCACCCCTCCACTTT. Translating it yields CASSVAIGNYSPLHF.

This clonotype was seen a few times. The V and J genes are TRBV20-1 and TRBJ1-5; possible D gene TRBD1, 6 bases. CDR3 length: 17 residues. Germline V gene lookup returns CDR1 DFQATT and CDR2 SNEGSKA (reference sequence). Trimming pared 1 base from V and 9 bases from J, leaving 25 bases between. As DNA, the CDR3 is TGCAGTGCTAGAGGTGGAACAGGAGCCGACAGGCTCGTGCCCCAGCATTTT. As protein: CSARGGTGADRLVPQHF.

The chain carries TRBV5-6 and TRBJ2-7; 8 positions match TRBD1. V gave up 2 bases and J gave up 1 base; unmatched junction bases: 2. The CDR3 extends over 14 amino acids. The germline CDR1 and CDR2 sequences are SGHDT and YYEEEE. The CDR3 coding sequence is TGTGCCAGCAGCTTCTACAGGGGGTCCTACGAGCAGTACTTC. This translates into CASSFYRGSYEQYF. Full variable domain (missing parts from reference TRBV5-6 and TRBJ2-7): DAGVTQSPTHLIKTRGQQVTLRCSPKSGHDTVSWYQQALGQGPQFIFQYYEEEERQRGNFPDRFSGHQFPNYSSELNVNALLLGDSALYLCASSFYRGSYEQYFGPGTRLTVT.

Of note for this clonotype: Germline is not matched at one junction end, which may reflect a read error. The chain couples TRBV5-1 to TRBJ2-7, with 10 bases that match TRBD2. The CDR3 spans 17 residues. Germline V gives CDR1 SGHRS, CDR2 YFSETQ. CDR3 nucleotides: TGTGCCAGCAGCCCTCCGACCCCTAGCGGGAGAACCTACGAGCAGTACTTC. Protein sequence: CASSPPTPSGRTYEQYF. Full variable domain (rest looked up from reference TRBV5-1 and TRBJ2-7): KAGVTQTPRYLIKTRGQQVTLSCSPISGHRSVSWYQQTPGQGLQFLFEYFSETQRNKGNFPGRFSGRQFSNSRSEMNVSTLELGDSALYLCASSPPTPSGRTYEQYFGPGTRLTVT.

The V gene is TRBV10-3, the J gene TRBJ1-1, with unresolved D. Deletions cut 10 bases from V and 7 bases from J, with 13 bases between. This CDR3 region has 11 residues. The V gene's germline CDR1 is ENHRY and CDR2 SYGVKD. This CDR3 is CASNNRDEAFF. CDR3 sequence (DNA): TGTGCCAGCAACAACCGGGATGAAGCTTTCTTT.

This clonotype was detected a few times. V gene TRBV5-1 combines with J gene TRBJ2-2; 12 nucleotides line up with TRBD2. CDR3 size: 17 residues. Germline V gives CDR1 SGHRS, CDR2 YFSETQ. V lost 4 bases to trimming and J lost 6 bases; unmatched junction nucleotides: 10. DNA for the CDR3: TGCGCCAGCAGCGACCCTCTAGCGGGAGGGGTTGCCGGGGAGCTGTTTTTT. It translates to CASSDPLAGGVAGELFF.

This clonotype was recorded at least ten times. This chain joins TRBV7-9 and TRBJ1-6; D is perhaps TRBD1 (5 bases). CDR3 length equals 15 residues. CDR1 and CDR2 (germline): SEHNR, FQNEAQ (reference sequence). V gave up 4 bases and J gave up 7 bases, with 14 bases separating them. CDR3 sequence: CASSSPQGGNSPLHF. Here the CDR3 DNA reads TGTGCCAGCAGCTCTCCTCAGGGAGGGAATTCACCCCTCCACTTT. The full variable domain, its missing parts supplied by reference TRBV7-9 and TRBJ1-6, is DTGVSQNPRHKITKRGQNVTFRCDPISEHNRLYWYRQTLGQGPEFLTYFQNEAQLEKSRLLSDRFSAERPKGSFSTLEIQRTEQGDSAMYLCASSSPQGGNSPLHFGNGTRLTVT.

The chain combines TRBV24-1 with TRBJ1-1; D unresolved. In germline, CDR1 is KGHDR, CDR2 SFDVKD. The V and J ends lost 6 bases and 1 base respectively, with 8 bases between them. The CDR3 loop spans 13 amino acids. The DNA for the CDR3 is TGTGCCACCAGTTTAGGCGGGAACACTGAAGCTTTCTTT. Residues: CATSLGGNTEAFF.

Ten or more counts support this clonotype. V is TRBV12-3 or TRBV12-4 and J is TRBJ1-1, with a weak D call TRBD1 (5 bases). Trimming left V 6 bases short and J 3 bases short, with 11 bases between. The CDR3 extends over 13 amino acids. The CDR3: CASRRDGYTEAFF. CDR3 coding DNA: TGTGCCAGCAGACGGGACGGTTACACTGAAGCTTTCTTT.